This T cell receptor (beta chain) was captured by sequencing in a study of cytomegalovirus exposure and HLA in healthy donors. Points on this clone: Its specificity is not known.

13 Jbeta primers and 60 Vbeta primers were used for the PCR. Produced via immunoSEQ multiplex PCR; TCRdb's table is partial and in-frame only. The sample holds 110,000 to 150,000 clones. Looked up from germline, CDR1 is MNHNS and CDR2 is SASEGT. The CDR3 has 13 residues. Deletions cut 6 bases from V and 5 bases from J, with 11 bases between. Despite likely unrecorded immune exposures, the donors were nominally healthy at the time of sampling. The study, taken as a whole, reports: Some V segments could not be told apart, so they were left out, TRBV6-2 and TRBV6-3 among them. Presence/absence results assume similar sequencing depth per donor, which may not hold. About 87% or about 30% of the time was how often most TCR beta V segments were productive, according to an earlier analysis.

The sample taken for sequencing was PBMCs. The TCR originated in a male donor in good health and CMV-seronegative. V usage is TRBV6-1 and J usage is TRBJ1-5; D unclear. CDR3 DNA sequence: TGTGCCAGCAGCCCACAGAGGGATCAGCCCCAGCATTTT. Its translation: CASSPQRDQPQHF.